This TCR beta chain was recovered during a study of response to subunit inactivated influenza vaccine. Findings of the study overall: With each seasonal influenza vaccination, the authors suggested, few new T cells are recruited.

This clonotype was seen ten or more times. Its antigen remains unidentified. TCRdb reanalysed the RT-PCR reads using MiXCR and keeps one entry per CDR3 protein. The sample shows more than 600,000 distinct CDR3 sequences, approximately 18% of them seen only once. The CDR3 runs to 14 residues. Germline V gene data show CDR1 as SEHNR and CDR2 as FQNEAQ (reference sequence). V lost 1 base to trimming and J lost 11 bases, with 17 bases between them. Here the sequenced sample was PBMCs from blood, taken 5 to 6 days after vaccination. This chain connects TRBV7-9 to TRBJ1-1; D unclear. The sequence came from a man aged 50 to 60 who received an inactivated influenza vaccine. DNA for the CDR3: TGTGCCAGCAGCTTAGATTTCGGCGGGCAGGAGGCTTTCTTT. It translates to CASSLDFGGQEAFF.